The present T cell receptor (beta chain) was sequenced within a study of cytomegalovirus exposure and HLA in healthy donors. The CDR3 is 18 amino acids. Germline V lookup: CDR1 LGHNT, CDR2 FRNRAP. The V gene lost 5 bases and the J gene lost 0 bases, with 19 bases spanning the gap. 60 Vbeta and 13 Jbeta primers were used in PCR. Clones were read by immunoSEQ multiplex PCR, and TCRdb kept only the in-frame ones, dropping some. The table has some 100,000 clones, around 75% seen once. Overall study findings and caveats: What a later analysis showed was that several of the most significant clusters appeared linked to common viral pathogens.

In regard to this clone: Its specificity is not known.

Material for sequencing was PBMCs. V is TRBV12-5 and J is TRBJ2-2, with a possible D match to TRBD2 (5 bases). This TCR was recovered from a woman younger than 35 in good health and CMV-seropositive. CDR3 sequence (DNA): TGTGCTAGTGGTATCCGCGGGCGGTTCCCACCGAACACCGGGGAGCTGTTTTTT. It translates to CASGIRGRFPPNTGELFF.